A selection of T cell receptor beta chains follows, all from one sample in a study of T cells in Graves' hyperthyroidism and ophthalmopathy. A single record per CDR3 protein comes from TCRdb applying MiXCR to the multiplex PCR reads. The sample lists nearly 750,000 distinct CDR3 sequences, 30% to 40% occurring once. Sequencing input: blood. All receptors come from a woman aged 40 to 49 with Graves' hyperthyroidism. The CDR3 runs from the conserved cysteine through the conserved F or W. The order of the fields is D gene, J gene, V gene, clone size, CDR3 protein, CDR3 DNA. The D gene is left open where the match is weak. Clone size is shown for a subset of rows, as once, few, many or a class of expanded clone.

D: NA; J: TRBJ2-7; V: TRBV15; size: many; CDR3: CATSRVQGTFGQYF; DNA: TGTGCCACCAGCAGAGTCCAGGGAACCTTCGGGCAGTACTTC
D: NA; J: TRBJ1-4; V: TRBV7-2; size: NA; CDR3: CASSQGGTSNNEKLFF; DNA: TGCGCCAGCAGCCAAGGCGGGACCTCCAATAATGAAAAACTGTTTTTT
D: TRBD1; J: TRBJ1-3; V: TRBV5-5; size: NA; CDR3: CASSSGTGYSGNTIYF; DNA: TGTGCCAGCAGCTCTGGGACAGGTTACTCTGGAAACACCATATATTTT
D: NA; J: TRBJ2-7; V: TRBV13; size: NA; CDR3: CATSTGLPYEQYF; DNA: TGTGCCACCTCAACAGGTTTACCCTACGAGCAGTACTTC
D: NA; J: TRBJ1-2; V: TRBV24-1; size: few; CDR3: CATSDEGTSGYGYTF; DNA: TGTGCCACCAGTGATGAGGGGACCTCGGGCTATGGCTACACCTTC
D: NA; J: TRBJ1-1; V: TRBV12-3/TRBV12-4; size: NA; CDR3: CASSLEQGTEAFF; DNA: TGTGCCAGCAGTTTAGAGCAGGGAACTGAAGCTTTCTTT
D: NA; J: TRBJ1-1; V: TRBV3-1; size: many; CDR3: CASSQWRGNTEAFF; DNA: TGTGCCAGCAGCCAGTGGCGGGGGAACACTGAAGCTTTCTTT
D: NA; J: TRBJ1-5; V: TRBV7-9; size: NA; CDR3: CASSWGSGNQPQHF; DNA: TGTGCCAGCAGCTGGGGGTCGGGCAATCAGCCCCAGCATTTT
D: NA; J: TRBJ2-7; V: TRBV20-1; size: many; CDR3: CSAFDPGSSYEQYF; DNA: TGCAGTGCTTTTGATCCTGGTAGCTCCTACGAGCAGTACTTC
D: NA; J: TRBJ2-2; V: TRBV20-1; size: NA; CDR3: CSASSGGRTGELFF; DNA: TGCAGTGCTAGTTCTGGGGGCCGGACCGGGGAGCTGTTTTTT
D: NA; J: TRBJ2-7; V: TRBV7-2; size: NA; CDR3: CASSFYICSAGGGAGEQYF; DNA: NA
D: TRBD1; J: TRBJ2-7; V: TRBV5-1; size: many; CDR3: CASSLGGGYNEQYF; DNA: TGCGCCAGCAGCTTAGGGGGCGGCTACAATGAGCAGTACTTC
D: NA; J: TRBJ1-2; V: TRBV19; size: many; CDR3: CASSMKQGNYGYTF; DNA: TGTGCCAGTAGTATGAAACAGGGAAACTATGGCTACACCTTC
D: TRBD1; J: TRBJ1-4; V: TRBV20-1; size: few; CDR3: CSASDFRTGHNEKLFF; DNA: TGCAGTGCTAGTGATTTTCGGACAGGTCACAATGAAAAACTGTTTTTT
D: NA; J: TRBJ1-2; V: TRBV6-6; size: many; CDR3: CASSFRDGYTF; DNA: TGTGCCAGCAGCTTCAGGGATGGCTACACCTTC
D: NA; J: TRBJ2-2; V: TRBV19; size: NA; CDR3: CASSIPLGGELFF; DNA: TGTGCCAGTAGTATACCCTTGGGCGGGGAGCTGTTTTTT
D: TRBD1; J: TRBJ1-4; V: TRBV7-2; size: NA; CDR3: CASSAARLNRGGREKLFF; DNA: TGTGCCAGCAGCGCGGCTCGTTTGAACAGGGGAGGTAGAGAAAAACTGTTTTTT
D: NA; J: TRBJ2-2; V: TRBV10-3; size: NA; CDR3: CAITRSRNTGELFF; DNA: TGTGCCATCACCCGTAGCAGGAACACCGGGGAGCTGTTTTTT
D: NA; J: TRBJ1-1; V: TRBV5-1; size: few; CDR3: CASSSSSNTEAFF; DNA: TGCGCCAGCAGCTCCAGCAGTAACACTGAAGCTTTCTTT
D: NA; J: TRBJ2-2; V: TRBV10-3; size: many; CDR3: CAISPTGEGGELFF; DNA: TGTGCCATCAGCCCGACAGGAGAAGGCGGGGAGCTGTTTTTT
D: NA; J: TRBJ2-7; V: TRBV6-5; size: few; CDR3: CASSSPYDSYEQYF; DNA: TGTGCCAGCAGTTCTCCATACGACAGTTACGAGCAGTACTTC
D: NA; J: TRBJ2-5; V: TRBV11-2; size: many; CDR3: CASSLDWLETQYF; DNA: TGTGCCAGCAGCTTAGATTGGTTGGAGACCCAGTACTTC
D: NA; J: TRBJ1-1; V: TRBV7-2; size: NA; CDR3: CASSYPGPGVRMNTEAFF; DNA: TGTGCCAGCAGTTACCCCGGCCCGGGGGTTCGGATGAACACTGAAGCTTTCTTT
D: NA; J: TRBJ2-7; V: TRBV5-1; size: many; CDR3: CASSFRSAYEQYF; DNA: TGCGCCAGCAGCTTCAGGTCAGCCTACGAGCAGTACTTC
D: NA; J: TRBJ2-5; V: TRBV7-3; size: many; CDR3: CASSSSGPQETQYF; DNA: TGTGCCAGCAGCTCGAGCGGACCTCAAGAGACCCAGTACTTC
D: NA; J: TRBJ1-6; V: TRBV20-1; size: few; CDR3: CSAPPTLISSYNSPLHF; DNA: TGCAGTGCTCCCCCGACACTCATTAGCTCCTATAATTCACCCCTCCACTTT
D: NA; J: TRBJ1-5; V: TRBV19; size: NA; CDR3: CASKDRTSSNQPQHF; DNA: TGTGCCAGCAAGGACAGAACTAGTAGCAATCAGCCCCAGCATTTT
D: NA; J: TRBJ1-1; V: TRBV7-2; size: NA; CDR3: CASSLTLTGNTEAFF; DNA: TGTGCCAGCAGCCTCACCCTGACAGGAAACACTGAAGCTTTCTTT
D: TRBD1; J: TRBJ1-1; V: TRBV6-5; size: NA; CDR3: CASSEMDRGTEAFF; DNA: TGTGCCAGCAGTGAGATGGACAGGGGCACTGAAGCTTTCTTT
D: NA; J: TRBJ2-3; V: TRBV7-2; size: NA; CDR3: CASSSSDGQSTDTQYF; DNA: TGTGCCAGCAGCTCCAGTGACGGACAAAGCACAGATACGCAGTATTTT
D: TRBD2; J: TRBJ2-7; V: TRBV19; size: few; CDR3: CATRKGTSGSNEQYF; DNA: TGTGCCACTCGAAAGGGGACTAGCGGGAGTAACGAGCAGTACTTC
D: NA; J: TRBJ1-3; V: TRBV4-3; size: once; CDR3: CASSQGGRFSGNTIYF; DNA: TGCGCCAGCAGCCAAGGGGGCAGGTTCTCTGGAAACACCATATATTTT
D: TRBD1; J: TRBJ1-1; V: TRBV29-1; size: many; CDR3: CSVGDRVGTEAFF; DNA: TGCAGCGTTGGGGACAGGGTGGGGACTGAAGCTTTCTTT
D: NA; J: TRBJ2-5; V: TRBV7-8; size: NA; CDR3: CASSLGSWETKYF; DNA: TGTGCCAGCAGCTTAGGGTCCTGGGAGACGAAGTACTTC
D: NA; J: TRBJ2-5; V: TRBV7-2; size: NA; CDR3: CASSYGLETQYF; DNA: TGTGCCAGCAGTTATGGACTGGAGACCCAGTACTTC
D: NA; J: TRBJ2-6; V: TRBV7-8; size: many; CDR3: CASSQLYGKKSSGANVLTF; DNA: TGTGCCAGCAGTCAGCTATACGGGAAGAAAAGCTCTGGGGCCAACGTCCTGACTTTC
D: TRBD2; J: TRBJ2-5; V: TRBV6-5; size: NA; CDR3: CASSYGAGGWRETQYF; DNA: TGTGCCAGCAGTTACGGGGCGGGAGGTTGGAGAGAGACCCAGTACTTC
D: NA; J: TRBJ1-1; V: TRBV29-1; size: NA; CDR3: CSMGRVNTEAFF; DNA: TGCAGCATGGGCAGGGTGAACACTGAAGCTTTCTTT
D: TRBD2; J: TRBJ2-7; V: TRBV19; size: NA; CDR3: CASSQGLAGLYEQYF; DNA: TGTGCCAGTAGCCAGGGTCTAGCGGGCCTCTACGAGCAGTACTTC
D: TRBD1; J: TRBJ1-2; V: TRBV29-1; size: many; CDR3: CSAGTGPGYTF; DNA: TGCAGCGCTGGGACAGGGCCTGGCTACACCTTC
D: NA; J: TRBJ1-1; V: TRBV10-3; size: many; CDR3: CAISGGTTVNTEAFF; DNA: TGTGCCATCAGTGGCGGGACAACGGTGAACACTGAAGCTTTCTTT
D: TRBD2; J: TRBJ2-2; V: TRBV5-1; size: few; CDR3: CASSLVAGERGGELFF; DNA: TGCGCCAGCAGCTTGGTAGCGGGAGAACGTGGCGGGGAGCTGTTTTTT
D: NA; J: TRBJ2-7; V: TRBV7-2; size: many; CDR3: CASSLDGLGYEQYF; DNA: TGTGCCAGCAGCTTGGACGGACTGGGCTACGAGCAGTACTTC